The rows below give T cell receptor beta chains drawn from one sample of a study of blood T cells in healthy people across ages. TCRdb fed the 5' RACE reads into MiXCR, producing one record per CDR3 protein. The sample comprises around 800,000 distinct CDR3 sequences, roughly 26% of which are singletons, and roughly 3.1% rests with the top ten. These data also formed part of another study, on T cells of mothers and their children.

Sequenced material: blood. These TCRs come from a boy between 5 and 17 years old in good health. The conserved cysteine and the conserved F or W are not part of the CDR3 here.

CDR3 protein: ASSALTGNEKLF; J gene: TRBJ1-4; V gene: TRBV2
CDR3 protein: SVYADEQY; J gene: TRBJ2-7; V gene: TRBV29-1
CDR3 protein: ASSPRDSNPDTQY; J gene: TRBJ2-3; V gene: TRBV19
CDR3 protein: SARKRGQGFSGANVLT; J gene: TRBJ2-6; V gene: TRBV20-1
CDR3 protein: SVATSGSTDTQY; J gene: TRBJ2-3; V gene: TRBV29-1
CDR3 protein: ASSYGLAGADNEQF; J gene: TRBJ2-1; V gene: TRBV6-5
CDR3 protein: ASSYRGGGLGETQY; J gene: TRBJ2-5; V gene: TRBV6-5
CDR3 protein: SARDTAMGTNEKLF; J gene: TRBJ1-4; V gene: TRBV20-1
CDR3 protein: ASFPSPGNNEQF; J gene: TRBJ2-1; V gene: TRBV2
CDR3 protein: ASSLPDPGQGLVF; J gene: TRBJ2-2; V gene: TRBV5-1
CDR3 protein: ASSLGDAIQETQY; J gene: TRBJ2-5; V gene: TRBV5-1
CDR3 protein: ATSDFRQGYTDTQY; J gene: TRBJ2-3; V gene: TRBV24-1
CDR3 protein: ASSLTSGAGELF; J gene: TRBJ2-2; V gene: TRBV27
CDR3 protein: SVAGTGSTNEKLF; J gene: TRBJ1-4; V gene: TRBV29-1
CDR3 protein: AWSVGQGLT; J gene: TRBJ1-6; V gene: TRBV30
CDR3 protein: ASSRVRGRGSTEAF; J gene: TRBJ1-1; V gene: TRBV14
CDR3 protein: SVEQGSGTGELF; J gene: TRBJ2-2; V gene: TRBV29-1
CDR3 protein: AISVHRTSGQSYEQY; J gene: TRBJ2-7; V gene: TRBV10-3
CDR3 protein: ASSLGEPNIQY; J gene: TRBJ2-4; V gene: TRBV5-6
CDR3 protein: ASGFSRLGETQY; J gene: TRBJ2-5; V gene: TRBV6-1
CDR3 protein: ASSQDLPATGFNEKLF; J gene: TRBJ1-4; V gene: TRBV4-2
CDR3 protein: ASRRTGFGTEAF; J gene: TRBJ1-1; V gene: TRBV2
CDR3 protein: ASSQDRRDRGQETQY; J gene: TRBJ2-5; V gene: TRBV14
CDR3 protein: ASSLRTGGVEEQY; J gene: TRBJ2-5; V gene: TRBV7-9
CDR3 protein: ASSQRGGPYEQY; J gene: NA; V gene: TRBV5-1
CDR3 protein: ASSFQTGVGSPLH; J gene: TRBJ1-6; V gene: TRBV27
CDR3 protein: ASSLGRLSLAKNIQY; J gene: TRBJ2-4; V gene: TRBV28
CDR3 protein: SVDGRGPETQY; J gene: TRBJ2-5; V gene: TRBV29-1
CDR3 protein: ASSSARRSVTDTQY; J gene: TRBJ2-3; V gene: TRBV12-3/TRBV12-4
CDR3 protein: SVGPGQGSNQPQH; J gene: TRBJ1-5; V gene: TRBV29-1
CDR3 protein: ASSLVGTASGNTIY; J gene: TRBJ1-3; V gene: TRBV5-5